This T cell receptor beta chain was captured in a study of T cell clones after liver transplantation. Study at large: As an antigen-independent comparator, third-party-reactive TCRbeta sequences came from pre-transplant mixed lymphocyte reactions.

V was cut by 2 bases and J by 2 bases, with 13 bases left in between. The germline gives CDR1 KGHSH, CDR2 LQKENI. The length of the CDR3 is 16 residues. Findings and caveats of the study: Migration into the graft, not deletion, may explain lost graft donor-reactive T cells. A significant post-transplant drop in circulating graft-donor-reactive CD4 TCRbeta sequences occurred in most of the 8 subjects. Donor-reactive sequences fell more than third party-reactive ones, suggesting partial deletion.

The method was immunoSEQ multiplex PCR; TCRdb's version includes in-frame clones alone and lacks a portion of them. This sample carries more than 95,000 clones, about 81% of them seen once, and the ten largest clones take over 0.9%. This clone was seen a single time. Its cognate antigen is unknown. This TCR came from a human donor who received a liver transplant. The chain recombines TRBV18 with TRBJ1-3, with D hard to call. This specimen consisted of CD4+ T cells from blood, obtained before liver transplant. The CDR3, as DNA: TGTGCCAGCTCACCAATGCCGCAAGCTGCTGGAAACACCATATATTTT. Its protein is CASSPMPQAAGNTIYF.